A selection of T cell receptor beta chains follows, all from one sample in a study of response to subunit inactivated influenza vaccine. TCRdb itself ran the RT-PCR reads through MiXCR, one entry per CDR3 protein. The table shows more than 600,000 distinct CDR3 sequences, with around 18% occurring only once. The sample consisted of PBMCs from blood, taken 5 days after vaccination. These receptors came from a man aged 50-59 years who received an inactivated influenza vaccine. The CDR3 runs from the conserved cysteine through the conserved F or W. The D gene is left open where the match is weak. The size entry is marked missing in some rows and otherwise reads once, few, many or a size class.

TRBJ1-1	few	TRBD1	TRBV20-1	TGCAGTGCTAGATGGGGACAGGGACATGAAGCTTTCTTT	CSARWGQGHEAFF
TRBJ1-1	few	-	TRBV7-9	TGTGCCAGCAGCTTACTAGGGCTTGAAGCTTTCTTT	CASSLLGLEAFF
TRBJ2-1	few	TRBD2	TRBV12-3/TRBV12-4	TGTGCCAGCACCCCGGCCGGGCTAGCGGTTTACAATGAGCAGTTCTTC	CASTPAGLAVYNEQFF
TRBJ2-3	-	-	TRBV4-2	TGTGCCAGCAGCCGTGACGACGGCACAGATACGCAGTATTTT	CASSRDDGTDTQYF
TRBJ2-1	few	TRBD2	TRBV20-1	TGCAGTGCTCGGGGTCTAGCGGTTTGGAATGAGCAGTTCTTC	CSARGLAVWNEQFF
TRBJ2-7	-	-	TRBV6-5	TGTGCCAGCAGTTACTCCCAGGCCCTTCCCTCCTACGAGCAGTACTTC	CASSYSQALPSYEQYF
TRBJ2-2	many	-	TRBV20-1	TGCAGTGCTAGGGGCTGGACGGAGCTGAACACCGGGGAGCTGTTTTTT	CSARGWTELNTGELFF
TRBJ1-1	-	TRBD1	TRBV7-3	TGTGCCAGCAGCGTTACCGGGACAGACACTGAAGCTTTCTTT	CASSVTGTDTEAFF
TRBJ2-5	few	TRBD2	TRBV20-1	TGCAGTGCTAGAGTCCTGGGACTAAACCAAGAGACCCAGTACTTC	CSARVLGLNQETQYF
TRBJ1-2	-	-	TRBV28	TGTGCCAGCAGTTTCGGGGCGGACTCTCTGAGGGGCTACACCTTC	CASSFGADSLRGYTF
TRBJ1-5	few	-	TRBV20-1	TGCAGTGCTAGAGAGGGTATGGAGCCCCAGCATTTT	CSAREGMEPQHF
TRBJ1-5	many	-	TRBV6-5	TGTGCCAGCAGTTACTCTGGCAGCCGATATAGCAATCAGCCCCAGCATTTT	CASSYSGSRYSNQPQHF
TRBJ2-6	-	-	TRBV4-3	TGCGCCAGCAGCCCGGATAGCGGGACAGGCAGCGTCCTGACTTTC	CASSPDSGTGSVLTF
TRBJ2-1	-	TRBD2	TRBV9	TGTGCCAGCAGCGGACCGCGGCTTGCGGGAGCCTCCCACAATGAGCAGTTCTTC	CASSGPRLAGASHNEQFF
TRBJ1-1	few	-	TRBV12-3/TRBV12-4	TGTGCCAGCAGTTTCCCATCGTTAAACACTGAAGCTTTCTTT	CASSFPSLNTEAFF
TRBJ2-7	few	TRBD1	TRBV10-3	TGTGCCATCGGGACAGGTCAATCCTACGAGCAGTACTTC	CAIGTGQSYEQYF
TRBJ2-1	-	TRBD2	TRBV5-1	TGCGCCAGCAGTTCCCGGATAGCGGGGGTCAATGAGCAGTTCTTC	CASSSRIAGVNEQFF
TRBJ2-7	-	-	TRBV7-2	TGTGCCAGCAGCATCCACAGGGAACTTTTCGTCTACGAGCAGTACTTC	CASSIHRELFVYEQYF
TRBJ2-7	few	TRBD1	TRBV5-1	TGCGCCAGTAGGGGACAGCCCCTTGGGGAGCAGTACTTC	CASRGQPLGEQYF
TRBJ2-7	-	TRBD2	TRBV20-1	TGCAGTGCAAGGACTAGCGAATACTACGAGCAGTACTTC	CSARTSEYYEQYF
TRBJ2-3	many	TRBD1	TRBV7-8	TGTGCCAGCAGCATGACAGGGTTCACAGATACGCAGTATTTT	CASSMTGFTDTQYF
TRBJ1-2	many	TRBD1	TRBV12-3/TRBV12-4	TGTGCCAGCAGTTTACGGACAGGTGGCTACACCTTC	CASSLRTGGYTF
TRBJ2-3	few	-	TRBV12-3/TRBV12-4	TGTGCCAGCAGTCCCGGGGCCAATCGGGGTAGTGATACGCAGTATTTT	CASSPGANRGSDTQYF
TRBJ2-7	-	TRBD1	TRBV4-1	TGCGCCAGCAGCCGAAGAACAGGGGGCTCTTCCTACGAGCAGTACTTC	CASSRRTGGSSYEQYF
TRBJ1-2	few	TRBD1	TRBV7-2	TGTGCCAGCAGCTTCCGCGGGACAGGGGACTATGGCTACACCTTC	CASSFRGTGDYGYTF
TRBJ2-1	-	TRBD2	TRBV27	TGTGCCAGCAGACGAAGCGGGATATACAATGAGCAGTTCTTC	CASRRSGIYNEQFF
TRBJ1-1	few	-	TRBV6-5	TGTGCCAGCAGTTACTCGAGGATCTCACCTTACACTGAAGCTTTCTTT	CASSYSRISPYTEAFF
TRBJ2-7	-	TRBD2	TRBV27	TGTGCCAGCAGTTTCTTCCTCCCTAGCGGGGGATACGAGCAGTACTTC	CASSFFLPSGGYEQYF
TRBJ2-2	-	-	TRBV7-2	TGTGCCAGGAGATACAACGGGAACACCGGGGAGCTGTTTTTT	CARRYNGNTGELFF
TRBJ2-1	many	TRBD2	TRBV20-1	TGCAGTGCTCTACGGGGTAGCGGGAGGGCCAATGAGCAGTTCTTC	CSALRGSGRANEQFF
TRBJ2-7	few	TRBD1	TRBV7-2	TGTGCCAGCAGCCCAGCCGCCAGGGGGAACTACGAGCAGTACTTC	CASSPAARGNYEQYF
TRBJ2-1	-	-	TRBV6-5	TGTGCCAGCAGTTACTCGAGACAGCACAATGAGCAGATCTTC	CASSYSRQHNEQIF
TRBJ1-6	-	-	TRBV5-1	TGCGCCAGCAGCTTGGTGCAGGGACCCGCTTCACCCCTCCACTTT	CASSLVQGPASPLHF
TRBJ2-3	-	TRBD1	TRBV4-1	TGCGCCAGCAGCCCGCGACAGGGGTTCACCACAGATACGCAGTATTTT	CASSPRQGFTTDTQYF
TRBJ2-5	few	-	TRBV20-1	TGCAGTGCTAGTAGGGGCAGGGGGGCAATTCAAGAGACCCAGTACTTC	CSASRGRGAIQETQYF